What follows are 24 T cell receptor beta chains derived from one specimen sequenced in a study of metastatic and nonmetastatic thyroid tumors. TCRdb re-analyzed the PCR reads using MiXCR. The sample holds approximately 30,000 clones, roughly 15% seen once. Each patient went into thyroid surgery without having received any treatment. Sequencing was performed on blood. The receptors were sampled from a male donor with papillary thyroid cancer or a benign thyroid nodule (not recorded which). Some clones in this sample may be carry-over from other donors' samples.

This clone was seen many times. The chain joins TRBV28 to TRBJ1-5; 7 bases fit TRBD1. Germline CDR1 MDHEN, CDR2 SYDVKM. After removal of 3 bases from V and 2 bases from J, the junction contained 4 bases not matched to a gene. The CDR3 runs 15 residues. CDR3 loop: CASSFSGGGNQPQHF. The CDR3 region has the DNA TGTGCCAGCAGTTTTTCAGGGGGGGGCAATCAGCCCCAGCATTTT.

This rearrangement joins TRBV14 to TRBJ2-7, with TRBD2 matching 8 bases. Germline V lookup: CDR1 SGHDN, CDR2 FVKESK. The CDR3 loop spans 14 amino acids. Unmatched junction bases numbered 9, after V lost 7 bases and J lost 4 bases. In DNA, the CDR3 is TGTGCCAGCATCGCACTAGCGGTGATTTACGAGCAGTACTTC. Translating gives CASIALAVIYEQYF.

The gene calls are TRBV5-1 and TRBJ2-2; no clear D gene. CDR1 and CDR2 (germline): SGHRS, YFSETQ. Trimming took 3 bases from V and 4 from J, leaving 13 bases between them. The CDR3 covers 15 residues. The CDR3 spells CASSSNTISTGELFF. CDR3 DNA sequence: TGCGCCAGCAGCTCCAACACTATCTCCACCGGGGAGCTGTTTTTT.

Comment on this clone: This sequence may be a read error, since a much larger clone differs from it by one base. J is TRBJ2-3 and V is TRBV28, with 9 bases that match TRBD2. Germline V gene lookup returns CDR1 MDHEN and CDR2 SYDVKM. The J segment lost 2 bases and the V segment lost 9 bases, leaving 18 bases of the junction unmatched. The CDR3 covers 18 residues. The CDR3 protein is CARTPGTSWAPYTDTQYF. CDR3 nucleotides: TGTGCCAGAACCCCTGGGACTAGCTGGGCTCCTTACACAGATACGCAGTATTTT.

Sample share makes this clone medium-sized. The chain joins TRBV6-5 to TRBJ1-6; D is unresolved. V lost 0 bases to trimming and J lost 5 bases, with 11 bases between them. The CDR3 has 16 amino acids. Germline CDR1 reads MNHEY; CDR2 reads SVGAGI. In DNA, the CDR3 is TGTGCCAGCAGTTACTCGTTTGGCAGAAATAATTCACCCCTCCACTTT. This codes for CASSYSFGRNNSPLHF.

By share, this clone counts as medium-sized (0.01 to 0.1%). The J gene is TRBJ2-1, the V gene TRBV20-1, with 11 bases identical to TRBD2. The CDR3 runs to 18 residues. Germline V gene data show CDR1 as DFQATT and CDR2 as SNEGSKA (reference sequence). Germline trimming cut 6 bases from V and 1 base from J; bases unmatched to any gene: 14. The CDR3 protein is CSAEPGTSGTISYNEQFF. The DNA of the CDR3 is TGCAGTGCCGAACCTGGGACTAGCGGAACCATTTCCTACAATGAGCAGTTCTTC.

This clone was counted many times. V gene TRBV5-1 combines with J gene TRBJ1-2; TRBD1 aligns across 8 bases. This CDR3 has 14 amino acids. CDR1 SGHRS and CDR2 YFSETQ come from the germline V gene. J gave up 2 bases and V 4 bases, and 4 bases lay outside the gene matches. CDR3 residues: CASSHGDRNYGYTF. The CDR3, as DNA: TGCGCCAGCAGCCATGGGGACAGGAACTATGGCTACACCTTC.

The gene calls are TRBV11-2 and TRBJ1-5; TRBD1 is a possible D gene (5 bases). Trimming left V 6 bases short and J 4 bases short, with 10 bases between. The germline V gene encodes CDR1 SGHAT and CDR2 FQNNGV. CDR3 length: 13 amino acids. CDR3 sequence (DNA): TGTGCCAGCAGTCCGGGACTGAATCAGCCCCAGCATTTT. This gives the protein CASSPGLNQPQHF.

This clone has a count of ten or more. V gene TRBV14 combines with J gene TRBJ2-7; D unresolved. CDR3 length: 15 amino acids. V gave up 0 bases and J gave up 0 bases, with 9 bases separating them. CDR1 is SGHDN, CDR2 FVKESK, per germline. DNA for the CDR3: TGTGCCAGCAGCCAAGATCCCGAGAGCTCCTACGAGCAGTACTTC. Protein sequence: CASSQDPESSYEQYF.

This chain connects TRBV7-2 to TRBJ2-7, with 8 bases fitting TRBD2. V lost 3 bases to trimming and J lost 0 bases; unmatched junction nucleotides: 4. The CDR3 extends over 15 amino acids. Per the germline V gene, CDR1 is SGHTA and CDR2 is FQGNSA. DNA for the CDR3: TGTGCCAGCAGCTTCGGTAGCGGGGCCTCCTACGAGCAGTACTTC. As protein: CASSFGSGASYEQYF.

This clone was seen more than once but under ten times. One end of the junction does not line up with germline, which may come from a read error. The CDR3 sequence: CASISWKDYNEQLF. CDR3 nucleotide sequence: TGTGCCAGCATCAGCTGGAAGGATTACAATGAGCAGCTCTTC. This rearrangement joins TRBV6-1 to TRBJ2-1; D is uncertain. Germline V lookup: CDR1 MNHNS, CDR2 SASEGT. CDR3 length: 14 amino acids.

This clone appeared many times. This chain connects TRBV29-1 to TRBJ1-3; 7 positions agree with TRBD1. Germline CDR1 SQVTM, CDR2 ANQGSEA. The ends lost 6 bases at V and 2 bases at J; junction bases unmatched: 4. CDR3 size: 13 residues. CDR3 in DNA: TGCAGCGTCCGCGGGACAGCTGGAAACACCATATATTTT. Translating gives CSVRGTAGNTIYF.

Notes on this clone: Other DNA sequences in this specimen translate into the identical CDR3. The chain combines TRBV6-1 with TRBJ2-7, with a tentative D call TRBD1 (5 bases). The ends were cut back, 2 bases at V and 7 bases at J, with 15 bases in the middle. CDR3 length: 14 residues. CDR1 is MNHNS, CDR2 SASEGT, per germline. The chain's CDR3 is CASSERGGPSEQYF. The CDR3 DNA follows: TGTGCCAGCAGTGAAAGGGGTGGTCCCAGTGAGCAGTACTTC.

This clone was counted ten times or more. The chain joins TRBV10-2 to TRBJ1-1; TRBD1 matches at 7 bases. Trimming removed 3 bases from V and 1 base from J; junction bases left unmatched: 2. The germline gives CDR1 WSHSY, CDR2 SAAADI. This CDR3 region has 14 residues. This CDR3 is CASSDAGGNTEAFF. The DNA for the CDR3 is TGCGCCAGCAGTGACGCAGGGGGGAACACTGAAGCTTTCTTT.

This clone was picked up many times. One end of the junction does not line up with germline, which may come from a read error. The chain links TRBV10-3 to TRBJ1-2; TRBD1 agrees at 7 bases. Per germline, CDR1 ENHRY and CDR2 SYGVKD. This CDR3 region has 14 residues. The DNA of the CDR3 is TGTGCCATCAGTGGCACCGACAGGGACTATGGCTGCACCTTC. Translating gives CAISGTDRDYGCTF.

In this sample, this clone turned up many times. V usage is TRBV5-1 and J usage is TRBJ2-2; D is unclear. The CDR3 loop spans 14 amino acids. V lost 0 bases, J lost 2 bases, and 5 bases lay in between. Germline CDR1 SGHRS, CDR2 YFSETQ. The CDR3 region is CASSLAGNTGELFF. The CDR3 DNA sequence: TGCGCCAGCAGCTTGGCCGGAAACACCGGGGAGCTGTTTTTT.

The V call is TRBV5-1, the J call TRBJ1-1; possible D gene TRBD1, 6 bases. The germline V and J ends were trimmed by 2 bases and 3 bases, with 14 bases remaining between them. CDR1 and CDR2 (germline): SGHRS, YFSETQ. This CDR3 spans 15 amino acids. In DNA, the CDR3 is TGCGCCAGCAGCTTTACAGGGCGTTTTTACACTGAAGCTTTCTTT. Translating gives CASSFTGRFYTEAFF. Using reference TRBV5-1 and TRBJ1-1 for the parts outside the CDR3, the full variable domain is KAGVTQTPRYLIKTRGQQVTLSCSPISGHRSVSWYQQTPGQGLQFLFEYFSETQRNKGNFPGRFSGRQFSNSRSEMNVSTLELGDSALYLCASSFTGRFYTEAFFGQGTRLTVV.

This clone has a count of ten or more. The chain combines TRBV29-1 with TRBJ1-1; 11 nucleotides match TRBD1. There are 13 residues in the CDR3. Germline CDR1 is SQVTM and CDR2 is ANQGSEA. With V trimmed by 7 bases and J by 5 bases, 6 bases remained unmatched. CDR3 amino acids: CSGWTGGETEAFF. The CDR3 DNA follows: TGCAGCGGGTGGACAGGGGGCGAAACTGAAGCTTTCTTT.

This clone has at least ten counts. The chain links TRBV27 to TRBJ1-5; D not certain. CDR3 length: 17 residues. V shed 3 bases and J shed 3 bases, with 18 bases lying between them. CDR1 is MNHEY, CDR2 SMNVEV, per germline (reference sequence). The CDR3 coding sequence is TGTGCCAGCAGTTTCTTAGCCGGGAGCGGGCCCAATCAGCCCCAGCATTTT. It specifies CASSFLAGSGPNQPQHF.

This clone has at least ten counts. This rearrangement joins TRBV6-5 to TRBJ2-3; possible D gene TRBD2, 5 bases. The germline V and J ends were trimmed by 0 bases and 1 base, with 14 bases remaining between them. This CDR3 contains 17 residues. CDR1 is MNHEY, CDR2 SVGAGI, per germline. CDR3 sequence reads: CASSYSRWETGTDTQYF. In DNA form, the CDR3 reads TGTGCCAGCAGTTACTCGAGGTGGGAGACGGGCACAGATACGCAGTATTTT.

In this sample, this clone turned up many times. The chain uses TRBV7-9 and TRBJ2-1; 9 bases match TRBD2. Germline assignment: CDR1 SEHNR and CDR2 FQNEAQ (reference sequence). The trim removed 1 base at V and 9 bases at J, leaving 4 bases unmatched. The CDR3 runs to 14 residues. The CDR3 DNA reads TGTGCCAGCAGCTTAGAGGGGACTAGCCGTGAGCAGTTCTTC. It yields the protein CASSLEGTSREQFF.

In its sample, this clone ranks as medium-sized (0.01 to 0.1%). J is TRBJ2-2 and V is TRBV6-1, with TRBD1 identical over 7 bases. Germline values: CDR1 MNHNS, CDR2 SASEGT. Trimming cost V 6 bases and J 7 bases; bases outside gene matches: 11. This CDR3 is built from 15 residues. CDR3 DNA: TGTGCCAGCAGGAATGGGCAGGGGGAAGTCGGGGAGCTGTTTTTT. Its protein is CASRNGQGEVGELFF.

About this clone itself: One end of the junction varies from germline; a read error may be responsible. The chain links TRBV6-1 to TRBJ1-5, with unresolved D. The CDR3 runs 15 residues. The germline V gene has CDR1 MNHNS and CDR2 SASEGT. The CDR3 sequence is CASSLEGSGNQPHHF. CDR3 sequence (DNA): TGTGCCAGCAGCCTCGAAGGGTCGGGCAATCAGCCCCATCATTTT.

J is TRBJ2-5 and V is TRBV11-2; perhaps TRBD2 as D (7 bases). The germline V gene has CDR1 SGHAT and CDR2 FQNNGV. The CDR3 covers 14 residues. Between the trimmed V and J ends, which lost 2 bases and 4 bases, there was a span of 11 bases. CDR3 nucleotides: TGTGCCAGCAGCTTAATCGGGGGGCGAGAGACCCAGTACTTC. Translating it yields CASSLIGGRETQYF.